The 2 T cell receptor beta chains given below trace back to one sample, sequenced in a study of shared clonotypes between healthy human individuals. TCRdb's table, derived via immunoSEQ multiplex PCR, lists solely in-frame clones and lacks some. This table holds roughly 2.2 million clones, 85% to 95% found once. The sequenced material came from naive CD4+ T cells from PBMCs. Sample subset: CD45RA+ positively selected. The receptors here all came from a man younger than 35 in good health. Some clones in this sample may be carry-over from other donors' samples.

This clone occurred once. This sequence joins TRBV29-1 and TRBJ1-2; 10 nucleotides match TRBD1. The trim removed 6 bases at V and 4 bases at J, leaving 8 bases unmatched. The CDR3 has 14 amino acids. Germline V lookup: CDR1 SQVTM, CDR2 ANQGSEA. CDR3 region: CSVLDGTGVYGYTF. The CDR3 nucleotides read TGCAGCGTCTTAGACGGGACAGGGGTCTATGGCTACACCTTC. The full variable domain, with the rest looked up from reference TRBV29-1 and TRBJ1-2, is SAVISQKPSRDICQRGTSLTIQCQVDSQVTMMFWYRQQPGQSLTLIATANQGSEATYESGFVIDKFPISRPNLTFSTLTVSNMSPEDSSIYLCSVLDGTGVYGYTFGSGTRLTVV.

Of note for this clone: In the same sample, other DNA sequences code for this CDR3. This chain connects TRBV6-6 to TRBJ1-5; unclear D gene. This CDR3 has 13 amino acids. Per the germline V gene, CDR1 is MNHNY and CDR2 is SVGAGI (reference sequence). V was shortened by 0 bases and J by 5 bases, with 5 bases between the two germline ends. The CDR3 DNA reads as TGTGCCAGCAGTTACTCTATGGATCAGCCCCAGCATTTT. Amino acid sequence: CASSYSMDQPQHF.